Included here is one TCR beta chain sequence, with context. There are 16 residues in the CDR3. In germline, CDR1 is SGHVS, CDR2 FNYEAQ. The V and J ends lost 1 base and 0 bases respectively, with 10 bases between them. TCRdb keeps only in-frame clones here, not all; method: immunoSEQ multiplex PCR. The sample has about 60,000 clones; roughly 84% are singletons. The data are from a study of T cell responses to AZD1222 COVID-19 vaccine. This receptor was identified in an adult in good health. This material consisted of peripheral blood, taken on day 0 of AZD1222 vaccination. V usage is TRBV7-6 and J usage is TRBJ1-3; unclear D gene. The chain's CDR3 is CASSLGGRLSGNTIYF. CDR3 DNA: TGTGCCAGCAGCTTAGGTGGCAGACTCTCTGGAAACACCATATATTTT.